This T cell receptor (beta chain) was retrieved from a study of blood T cell repertoires in COVID-19. Original data processing: For nucleated cells, counts were estimated from reference gene primer amplification. Method: immunoSEQ multiplex PCR; TCRdb's copy keeps in-frame clones and lacks some. The V and J calls and clone size come from that table; D and trimming were worked out from the DNA. The sample carries more than 120,000 clones, about 90% recorded once. Per the germline V gene, CDR1 is SGHRS and CDR2 is YFSETQ. The CDR3 spans 15 residues. Trimming took 4 bases from V and 7 from J, leaving 15 bases between them.

This TCR was recovered from a man in his fifties or sixties who had recovered from COVID-19. Sequencing was done on a sample of peripheral blood. This chain joins TRBV5-1 and TRBJ1-6; D perhaps matches TRBD1 (6 bases). Here the CDR3 reads CASSVGQGRNSPLHF. Here the CDR3 DNA reads TGCGCCAGCAGCGTCGGCCAGGGGCGAAATTCACCCCTCCACTTT.